This entry concerns a single TCR beta chain. Its target is unknown. The table came from immunoSEQ multiplex PCR; TCRdb's copy has only in-frame clones and leaves some out. The sample carries more than 40,000 clones, about four fifths recorded once. This sample is drawn from a study of STAT5B mutations in CD4+ large granular lymphocyte leukemia. There are 14 residues in the CDR3. CDR1 and CDR2 (germline): SGHTA, FQGTGA. V was pared by 2 bases and J by 6 bases, with 8 bases between. Broader study findings: TRBV06-family usage was enriched in top patient clones (8/27) versus controls (2/35). Patient CD4-sorted repertoires stayed more clonal than healthy ones after leukemic-clone removal.

The V call is TRBV7-3, the J call TRBJ1-6; D unclear. The sample consisted of CD4+ T cells from blood buffy coats. This receptor was taken from a human donor in good health. CDR3 sequence: CASSLLPVNSPLHF. The CDR3 DNA follows: TGTGCCAGCAGCTTACTACCCGTTAATTCACCCCTCCACTTT.